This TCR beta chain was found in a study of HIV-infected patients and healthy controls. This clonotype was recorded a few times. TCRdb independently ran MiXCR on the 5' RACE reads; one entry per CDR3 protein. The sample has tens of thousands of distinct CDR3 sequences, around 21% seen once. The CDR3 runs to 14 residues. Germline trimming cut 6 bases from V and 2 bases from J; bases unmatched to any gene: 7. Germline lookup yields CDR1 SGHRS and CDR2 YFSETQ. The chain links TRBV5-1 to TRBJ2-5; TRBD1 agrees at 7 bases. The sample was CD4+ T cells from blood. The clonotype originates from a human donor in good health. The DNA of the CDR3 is TGCGCCAGCACGAAGGGACAGCAGCAAGAGACCCAGTACTTC. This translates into CASTKGQQQETQYF. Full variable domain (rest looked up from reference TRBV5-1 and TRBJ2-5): KAGVTQTPRYLIKTRGQQVTLSCSPISGHRSVSWYQQTPGQGLQFLFEYFSETQRNKGNFPGRFSGRQFSNSRSEMNVSTLELGDSALYLCASTKGQQQETQYFGPGTRLLVL.